This entry lists 30 T cell receptor beta chains sequenced from one sample in a study of OX40 agonist ivuxolimab in advanced cancers. Profiled with immunoSEQ multiplex PCR; TCRdb holds only in-frame clones, not every one. Of more than 45,000 clones listed, 70% to 90% are singletons. This sample comprised CD4+ or CD8+ T cells sorted from blood, obtained in a trial of the OX40 agonist ivuxolimab. The receptors were gathered from an adult with an advanced solid tumor such as melanoma, head and neck, liver or kidney cancer.

The chain is built from TRBV18 and TRBJ1-2; TRBD1 might be the D (5 bases). This CDR3 has 15 residues. V was cut by 5 bases and J by 5 bases, with 18 bases left in between. Germline CDR1 and CDR2: KGHSH and LQKENI. The CDR3 is CASSDRTGTRYGYTF. The CDR3 DNA follows: TGTGCCAGCTCAGACCGGACCGGGACCCGATATGGCTACACCTTC. The variable domain in full, with the rest retrieved from reference TRBV18 and TRBJ1-2, is NAGVMQNPRHLVRRRGQEARLRCSPMKGHSHVYWYRQLPEEGLKFMVYLQKENIIDESGMPKERFSAEFPKEGPSILRIQQVVRGDSAAYFCASSDRTGTRYGYTFGSGTRLTVV.

The genes are TRBV28 and TRBJ1-5; D unclear. Germline CDR1 reads MDHEN; CDR2 reads SYDVKM. This CDR3 comprises 15 residues. V was trimmed by 8 bases and J by 1 base, leaving 15 bases between them. CDR3 amino acids: CASWSGRISNQPQHF. In DNA, the CDR3 is TGTGCCAGCTGGTCCGGGAGAATAAGCAATCAGCCCCAGCATTTT.

CDR3 DNA sequence: TGTGCCAGCAGCTTGAGACTAGCCAGAAACAATGAGCAGTTCTTC. Protein product: CASSLRLARNNEQFF. The rearrangement joins TRBV7-6 to TRBJ2-1; TRBD2 matches 7 bases. The germline V gene encodes CDR1 SGHVS and CDR2 FNYEAQ. The CDR3 totals 15 residues. V lost 3 bases to trimming and J lost 5 bases; unmatched junction nucleotides: 7.

The chain carries TRBV6-1 and TRBJ2-2; no reliable D call. CDR1 is MNHNS, CDR2 SASEGT, per germline. This CDR3 has 14 amino acids. The germline V and J ends were trimmed by 7 bases and 3 bases, with 12 bases remaining between them. The CDR3 is CASTPPADTGELFF. Written as DNA, the CDR3 is TGTGCCAGCACACCACCCGCCGACACCGGGGAGCTGTTTTTT.

This chain joins TRBV27 and TRBJ2-7; 7 bases fit TRBD1. Germline CDR1 and CDR2: MNHEY and SMNVEV (reference sequence). The CDR3 is 14 residues long. V lost 6 bases, J lost 7 bases, and 12 bases stayed unmatched. In nucleotides, the CDR3 is TGTGCCAGCAGCCTAGAGACAGGGTTCGGAGAGCAGTACTTC. It yields the protein CASSLETGFGEQYF.

This clone has only one observation. CDR3 nucleotides: TGCGCCAGCAGCTTGGCCATGGGGACCGGGGAGCTGTTTTTT. This encodes CASSLAMGTGELFF. The chain is built from TRBV5-1 and TRBJ2-2; D remains unclear. CDR3 length: 14 amino acids. V was trimmed by 0 bases and J by 5 bases, leaving 8 bases between them. The germline gives CDR1 SGHRS, CDR2 YFSETQ.

The chain uses TRBV18 and TRBJ2-1; 9 bases are shared with TRBD1. Germline CDR1 reads KGHSH; CDR2 reads LQKENI. V was clipped by 6 bases and J by 4 bases; unmatched bases: 7. The CDR3 runs 15 residues. The CDR3 loop reads CASSQDRGVYNEQFF. CDR3 in DNA: TGTGCCAGCTCGCAGGACAGGGGTGTTTACAATGAGCAGTTCTTC.

The chain carries TRBV6-1 and TRBJ2-3; 14 nucleotides align to TRBD2. Germline V gives CDR1 MNHNS, CDR2 SASEGT. With 1 base clipped from V and 6 bases from J, the junction kept 3 bases outside the gene matches. This CDR3 spans 16 amino acids. This CDR3 reads CASSEGLAGGADTQYF. The CDR3 DNA reads as TGTGCCAGCAGTGAAGGACTAGCGGGAGGGGCGGATACGCAGTATTTT.

On this clone: One junction end disagrees with the germline gene, perhaps due to a read error. The chain carries TRBV5-4 and TRBJ1-1; D gene uncertain. Germline V gives CDR1 SGHNT, CDR2 YYREEE (reference sequence). The CDR3 spans 15 residues. The CDR3 loop reads CASSWGGRSNAEAFF. DNA of the CDR3: TGTGCCAGCAGCTGGGGTGGACGGTCGAACGCTGAAGCTTTCTTT.

Only one count was recorded for this clone. The rearrangement links TRBV4-2 to TRBJ1-4, with D perhaps TRBD1 (5 bases). The V gene lost 5 bases and the J gene lost 6 bases, with 10 bases spanning the gap. Germline V gene lookup returns CDR1 LGHNA and CDR2 YNFKEQ. The CDR3 runs 13 residues. CDR3 protein: CASSGREDEKLFF. CDR3 DNA: TGTGCCAGCAGCGGCAGGGAGGATGAAAAACTGTTTTTT.

Only one count was recorded for this clone. The chain joins TRBV5-1 to TRBJ1-1; D gene unclear. Looked up from germline, CDR1 is SGHRS and CDR2 is YFSETQ. The CDR3 is 13 amino acids. Trimming took off 1 base at V and 1 base at J, with 5 bases between the two ends. The CDR3 spells CASSLWQNTEAFF. CDR3 sequence (DNA): TGCGCCAGCAGCTTGTGGCAGAACACTGAAGCTTTCTTT.

A single count supports this clone. The chain has TRBV6-6 and TRBJ1-1; TRBD1 might be the D (5 bases). V was clipped by 5 bases and J by 10 bases, with 14 bases between them. CDR3 size: 12 residues. Germline values: CDR1 MNHNY, CDR2 SVGAGI (reference sequence). The CDR3, as DNA: TGTGCCAGCAGTCCTGGACGTACAGGAGCTTTCTTT. This gives the protein CASSPGRTGAFF.

The chain combines TRBV28 with TRBJ1-1, with 7 bases that match TRBD1. This CDR3 comprises 11 residues. V dropped 10 bases and J dropped 10; count of bases not matched to a gene: 9. Germline CDR1 is MDHEN and CDR2 is SYDVKM. The CDR3 sequence: CAIPGQNGAFF. CDR3 nucleotide sequence: TGTGCCATTCCGGGACAGAACGGAGCTTTCTTT. Full variable domain (rest looked up from reference TRBV28 and TRBJ1-1): DVKVTQSSRYLVKRTGEKVFLECVQDMDHENMFWYRQDPGLGLRLIYFSYDVKMKEKGDIPEGYSVSREKKERFSLILESASTNQTSMYLCAIPGQNGAFFGQGTRLTVV.

The rearrangement joins TRBV11-2 to TRBJ2-7, with a possible D match to TRBD1 (7 bases). V lost 5 bases and J 1 base, leaving 15 bases between the germline ends. The CDR3 has 15 amino acids. The germline CDR1 and CDR2 sequences are SGHAT and FQNNGV. The CDR3 DNA sequence: TGTGCCAGCAGCCTAACCCCAGGGGGGTCCTACGAGCAGTACTTC. Amino acids: CASSLTPGGSYEQYF.

V gene TRBV27 combines with J gene TRBJ2-5; 12 bases are shared with TRBD2. Gene TRBJ2-7 matches the end of the DNA better, so the J call may be wrong. Per germline, CDR1 MNHEY and CDR2 SMNVEV (reference sequence). The length of the CDR3 is 15 residues. The CDR3 DNA sequence: TGTGCCAGCAGCGGACTAGCGGGAAAAACCTACGAGCAGTACTTC. Protein sequence: CASSGLAGKTYEQYF.

The rearrangement joins TRBV2 to TRBJ2-5; D gene unclear. Germline CDR1 SNHLY, CDR2 FYNNEI. The CDR3 contains 16 residues. Trimming took 6 bases from V and 1 from J, leaving 18 bases between them. The CDR3 spells CASRLTLPWIQETQYF. In DNA, the CDR3 is TGTGCCAGCAGACTAACCTTGCCGTGGATCCAAGAGACCCAGTACTTC.

The V gene is TRBV2, the J gene TRBJ1-5, with a weak D call TRBD1 (5 bases). This CDR3 has 15 amino acids. CDR1 SNHLY and CDR2 FYNNEI come from the germline V gene. V lost 5 bases and J lost 1, with 12 bases in between. The CDR3 region is CASSRGTVSNQPQHF. The CDR3 nucleotides are TGTGCCAGCAGTCGCGGGACGGTCAGCAATCAGCCCCAGCATTTT.

The V gene is TRBV18, the J gene TRBJ2-5; the D is unclear. The CDR3 spans 13 residues. Trimming stripped 1 base from V and 1 base from J, with 4 bases between. Per the germline V gene, CDR1 is KGHSH and CDR2 is LQKENI. Here the CDR3 DNA reads TGTGCCAGCTCACCACGGACCCAAGAGACCCAGTACTTC. Its protein product is CASSPRTQETQYF.

CDR3 protein: CAWGAGLGTDTQYF. CDR3 DNA: TGTGCCTGGGGGGCGGGACTAGGCACAGATACGCAGTATTTT. The chain combines TRBV30 with TRBJ2-3; 8 bases map to TRBD2. With 5 bases clipped from V and 1 base from J, the junction kept 5 bases outside the gene matches. Germline V gene sequence: CDR1 GTSNPN, CDR2 SVGIG (reference sequence). The CDR3 covers 14 residues.

The chain links TRBV5-4 to TRBJ2-1; D is uncertain. The V gene's germline CDR1 is SGHNT and CDR2 YYREEE (reference sequence). This CDR3 comprises 13 residues. V shed 1 base and J shed 8 bases, with 10 bases lying between them. CDR3 DNA: TGTGCCAGCAGCTTGTCTGGGGTCGATGAGCAGTTCTTC. It encodes CASSLSGVDEQFF.

The rearrangement links TRBV27 to TRBJ1-2, with no clear D. CDR1 MNHEY and CDR2 SMNVEV come from the germline V gene (reference sequence). The CDR3 length is 13 residues. Trimming pared 4 bases from V and 6 bases from J, leaving 12 bases between. In nucleotides, the CDR3 is TGTGCCAGCAGTTGGAGCCAATTGCATGGCTACACCTTC. Residues: CASSWSQLHGYTF.

The J gene is TRBJ1-1, the V gene TRBV5-7, with a tentative D call TRBD1 (5 bases). TRBV5-7 is labeled an ORF, and its function is uncertain. The CDR3 contains 15 residues. The V end lost 2 bases, the J end lost 0 bases, and 11 bases lay between the germline ends. The CDR3 bases are TGTGCCAGCAGCTTCGACAGAGTCATGAACACTGAAGCTTTCTTT. It translates to CASSFDRVMNTEAFF.

The gene calls are TRBV30 and TRBJ2-5; 7 bases line up with TRBD1. The CDR3 has 13 amino acids. CDR1 and CDR2 (germline): GTSNPN, SVGIG (reference sequence). V shed 5 bases and J 7 bases; nucleotides not matched to a gene: 10. The CDR3 loop is CAWRDSFRGTQYF. In DNA form, the CDR3 reads TGTGCCTGGCGGGACAGCTTTAGGGGGACCCAGTACTTC.

The gene calls are TRBV30 and TRBJ2-7; no clear D. CDR1 and CDR2 (germline): GTSNPN, SVGIG (reference sequence). This CDR3 region has 13 residues. Trimming pared 3 bases from V and 3 bases from J, leaving 12 bases between. The CDR3 DNA is TGTGCCTGGAGGCGACTTGCAAACTACGAGCAGTACTTC. It encodes CAWRRLANYEQYF.

The chain employs TRBV18 and TRBJ1-4; 9 nucleotides line up with TRBD1. Germline V gene lookup returns CDR1 KGHSH and CDR2 LQKENI. J lost 5 bases, V lost 3 bases, and 1 base had no gene match. The CDR3 sequence is 14 residues long. CDR3 DNA: TGTGCCAGCTCACCCGGGACAGGGAATGAAAAACTGTTTTTT. Protein product: CASSPGTGNEKLFF.

The genes are TRBV7-2 and TRBJ2-5; D gene unclear. The better agreement between TRBJ2-7 and the DNA end casts doubt on the J call. The germline CDR1 and CDR2 sequences are SGHTA and FQGNSA. This CDR3 region has 11 residues. CDR3 region: CASSLSYEQYF. The CDR3 nucleotides are TGTGCCAGCAGTCTGAGTTACGAGCAGTACTTC.

The chain's CDR3 is CTSRGDRDLIGETQYF. The DNA for the CDR3 is TGCACCAGCAGGGGCGATCGGGACCTAATTGGAGAGACCCAGTACTTC. J is TRBJ2-5 and V is TRBV1. TRBV1 is designated a pseudogene. The CDR3 covers 16 residues.

V gene TRBV28 combines with J gene TRBJ2-2; TRBD2 matches at 11 bases. V lost 5 bases, J lost 8 bases, and 13 bases stayed unmatched. The CDR3 runs to 17 residues. Germline V gene sequence: CDR1 MDHEN, CDR2 SYDVKM. The CDR3 reads CASSPNSGRASRGELFF. The CDR3 DNA reads TGTGCCAGCAGTCCCAATAGCGGGAGGGCCTCGAGGGGGGAGCTGTTTTTT. Full variable domain (missing parts from reference TRBV28 and TRBJ2-2): DVKVTQSSRYLVKRTGEKVFLECVQDMDHENMFWYRQDPGLGLRLIYFSYDVKMKEKGDIPEGYSVSREKKERFSLILESASTNQTSMYLCASSPNSGRASRGELFFGEGSRLTVL.

This chain links TRBV28 with TRBJ1-6; D is unresolved. V was shortened by 5 bases and J by 6 bases, with 8 bases between the two germline ends. This CDR3 contains 13 residues. Germline values: CDR1 MDHEN, CDR2 SYDVKM. The CDR3 DNA follows: TGTGCCAGCAGTAGGCCCCCTAATTCACCCCTCCACTTT. Its translation: CASSRPPNSPLHF.

In this sample, this clone turned up once. The CDR3 loop is CATSRDNRGRSNQPQHF. The CDR3, as DNA: TGTGCCACCAGCAGAGATAACCGGGGAAGGAGCAATCAGCCCCAGCATTTT. The chain links TRBV15 to TRBJ1-5; no clear D gene. The V gene's germline CDR1 is LNHNV and CDR2 YYDKDF (reference sequence). CDR3 length: 17 amino acids. Trimming pared 0 bases from V and 1 base from J, leaving 13 bases between.